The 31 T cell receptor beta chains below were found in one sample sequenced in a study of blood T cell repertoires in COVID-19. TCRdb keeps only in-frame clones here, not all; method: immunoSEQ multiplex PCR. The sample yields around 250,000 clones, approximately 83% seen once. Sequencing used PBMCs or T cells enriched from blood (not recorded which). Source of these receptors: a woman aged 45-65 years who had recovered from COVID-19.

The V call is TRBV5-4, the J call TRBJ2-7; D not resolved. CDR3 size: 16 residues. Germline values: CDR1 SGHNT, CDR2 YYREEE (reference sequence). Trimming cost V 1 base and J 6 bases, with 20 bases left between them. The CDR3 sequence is CASSLSATTPLSEQYF. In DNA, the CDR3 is TGTGCCAGCAGCTTGTCGGCTACTACGCCTCTGAGCGAGCAGTACTTC.

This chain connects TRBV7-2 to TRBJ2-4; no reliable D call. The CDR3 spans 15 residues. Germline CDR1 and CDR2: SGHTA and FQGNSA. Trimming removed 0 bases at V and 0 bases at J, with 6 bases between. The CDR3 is CASSLARVAKNIQYF. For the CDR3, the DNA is TGTGCCAGCAGCTTAGCCCGGGTAGCCAAAAACATTCAGTACTTC.

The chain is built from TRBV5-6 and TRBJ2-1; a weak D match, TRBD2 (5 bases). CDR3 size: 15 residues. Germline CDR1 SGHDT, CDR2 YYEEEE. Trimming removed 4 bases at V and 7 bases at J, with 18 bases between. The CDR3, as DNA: TGTGCCAGCAGCACCCCTAGCCTAAGGGATAATGAGCAGTTCTTC. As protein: CASSTPSLRDNEQFF.

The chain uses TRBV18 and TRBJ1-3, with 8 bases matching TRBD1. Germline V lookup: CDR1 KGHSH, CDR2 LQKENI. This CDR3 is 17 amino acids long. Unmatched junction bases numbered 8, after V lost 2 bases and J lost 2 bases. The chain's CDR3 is CASSPGQGRGPGNTIYF. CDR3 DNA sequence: TGTGCCAGCTCACCAGGACAGGGCAGGGGGCCTGGAAACACCATATATTTT. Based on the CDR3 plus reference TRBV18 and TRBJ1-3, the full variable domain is NAGVMQNPRHLVRRRGQEARLRCSPMKGHSHVYWYRQLPEEGLKFMVYLQKENIIDESGMPKERFSAEFPKEGPSILRIQQVVRGDSAAYFCASSPGQGRGPGNTIYFGEGSWLTVV.

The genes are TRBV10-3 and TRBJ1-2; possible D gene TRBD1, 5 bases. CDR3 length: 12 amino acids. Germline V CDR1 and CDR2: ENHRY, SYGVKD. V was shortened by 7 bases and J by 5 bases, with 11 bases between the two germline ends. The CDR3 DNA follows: TGTGCCATCACTCAGGGTGGATATGGCTACACCTTC. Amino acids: CAITQGGYGYTF.

The CDR3 here is CASSLSRGYTF. CDR3 bases: TGTGCCAGCAGCCTAAGTCGGGGCTACACCTTC. The chain links TRBV5-6 to TRBJ1-2; D gene uncertain. Trimming pared 4 bases from V and 8 bases from J, leaving 9 bases between. Germline CDR1 SGHDT, CDR2 YYEEEE. This CDR3 comprises 11 residues.

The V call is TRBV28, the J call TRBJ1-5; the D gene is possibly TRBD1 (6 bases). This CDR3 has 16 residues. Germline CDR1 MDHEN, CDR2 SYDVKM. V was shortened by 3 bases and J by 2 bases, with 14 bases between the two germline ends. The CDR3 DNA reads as TGTGCCAGCAGTTTGGGAAGGGGGAATGGCAATCAGCCCCAGCATTTT. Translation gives CASSLGRGNGNQPQHF.

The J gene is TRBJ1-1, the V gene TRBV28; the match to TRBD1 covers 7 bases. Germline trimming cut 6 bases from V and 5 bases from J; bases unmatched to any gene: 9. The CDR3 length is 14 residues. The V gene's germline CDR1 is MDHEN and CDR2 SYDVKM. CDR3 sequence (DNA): TGTGCCAGCAGGCCAGCAGACAGGGCTACTGAAGCTTTCTTT. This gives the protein CASRPADRATEAFF.

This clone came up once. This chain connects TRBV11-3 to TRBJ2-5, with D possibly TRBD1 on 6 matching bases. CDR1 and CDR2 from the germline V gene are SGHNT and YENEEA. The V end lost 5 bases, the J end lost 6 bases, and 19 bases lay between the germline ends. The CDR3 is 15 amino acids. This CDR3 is CASSPGPQGRQTQYF. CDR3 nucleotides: TGTGCCAGCAGCCCCGGGCCTCAGGGGCGCCAGACCCAGTACTTC.

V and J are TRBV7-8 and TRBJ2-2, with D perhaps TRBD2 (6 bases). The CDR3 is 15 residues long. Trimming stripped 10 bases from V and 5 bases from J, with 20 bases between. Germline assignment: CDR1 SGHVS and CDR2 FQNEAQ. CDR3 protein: CAIIKGGKSTGELFF. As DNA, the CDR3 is TGTGCCATCATAAAAGGAGGGAAGAGTACCGGGGAGCTGTTTTTT.

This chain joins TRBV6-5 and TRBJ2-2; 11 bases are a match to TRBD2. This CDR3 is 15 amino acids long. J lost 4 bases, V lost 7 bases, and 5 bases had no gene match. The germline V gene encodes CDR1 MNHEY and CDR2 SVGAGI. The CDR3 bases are TGTGCCAGCAAGGTACTAGCGGGAGTCACCGGGGAGCTGTTTTTT. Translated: CASKVLAGVTGELFF.

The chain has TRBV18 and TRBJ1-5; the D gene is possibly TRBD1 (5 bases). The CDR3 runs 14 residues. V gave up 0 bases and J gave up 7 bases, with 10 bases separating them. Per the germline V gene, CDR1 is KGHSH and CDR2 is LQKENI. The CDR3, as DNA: TGTGCCAGCTCACCACCCCCGGGGGGACAGCCCCAGCATTTT. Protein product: CASSPPPGGQPQHF.

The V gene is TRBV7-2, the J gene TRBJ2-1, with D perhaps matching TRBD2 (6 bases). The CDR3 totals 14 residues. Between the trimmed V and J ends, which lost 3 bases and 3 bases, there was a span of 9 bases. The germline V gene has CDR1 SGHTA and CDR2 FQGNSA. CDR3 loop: CASSFIAVYNEQFF. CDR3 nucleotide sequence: TGTGCCAGCAGCTTTATAGCGGTCTACAATGAGCAGTTCTTC.

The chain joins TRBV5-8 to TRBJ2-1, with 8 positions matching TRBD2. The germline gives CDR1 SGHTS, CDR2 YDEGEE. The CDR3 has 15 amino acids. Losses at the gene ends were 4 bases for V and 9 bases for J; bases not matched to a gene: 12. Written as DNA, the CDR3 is TGTGCCAGCAGCCCTGGGAGCGGGAGTGAGGTTGAGCAGTTCTTC. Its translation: CASSPGSGSEVEQFF.

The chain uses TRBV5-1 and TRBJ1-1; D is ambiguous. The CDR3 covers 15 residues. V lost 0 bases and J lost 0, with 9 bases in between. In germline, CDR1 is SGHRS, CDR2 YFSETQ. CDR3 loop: CASSLGQAMNTEAFF. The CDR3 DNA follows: TGCGCCAGCAGCTTGGGGCAGGCCATGAACACTGAAGCTTTCTTT.

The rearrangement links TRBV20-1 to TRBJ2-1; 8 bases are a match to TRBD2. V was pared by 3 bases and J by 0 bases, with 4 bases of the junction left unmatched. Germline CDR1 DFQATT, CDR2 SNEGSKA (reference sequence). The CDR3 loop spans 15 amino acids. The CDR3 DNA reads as TGCAGTGCTAGTGAACTAGCGGCCTCCTACAATGAGCAGTTCTTC. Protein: CSASELAASYNEQFF.

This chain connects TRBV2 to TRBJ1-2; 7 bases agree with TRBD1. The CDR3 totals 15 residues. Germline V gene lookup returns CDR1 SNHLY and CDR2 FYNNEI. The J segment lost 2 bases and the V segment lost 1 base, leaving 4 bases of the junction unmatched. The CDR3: CASSEETGKNYGYTF. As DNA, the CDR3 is TGTGCCAGCAGTGAAGAGACAGGGAAAAACTATGGCTACACCTTC. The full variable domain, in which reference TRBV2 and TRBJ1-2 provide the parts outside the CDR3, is EPEVTQTPSHQVTQMGQEVILRCVPISNHLYFYWYRQILGQKVEFLVSFYNNEISEKSEIFDDQFSVERPDGSNFTLKIRSTKLEDSAMYFCASSEETGKNYGYTFGSGTRLTVV.

In nucleotides, the CDR3 is TGTGCCAGCAGCGCTGGACTAGGATACGATGAGCAGTTCTTC. Encoded protein: CASSAGLGYDEQFF. The chain has TRBV9 and TRBJ2-1, with 7 bases lining up with TRBD2. The CDR3 extends over 14 amino acids. CDR1 SGDLS and CDR2 YYNGEE come from the germline V gene. V dropped 3 bases and J dropped 8; count of bases not matched to a gene: 8. The whole variable domain, remainder taken from reference TRBV9 and TRBJ2-1, is DSGVTQTPKHLITATGQRVTLRCSPRSGDLSVYWYQQSLDQGLQFLIQYYNGEERAKGNILERFSAQQFPDLHSELNLSSLELGDSALYFCASSAGLGYDEQFFGPGTRLTVL.

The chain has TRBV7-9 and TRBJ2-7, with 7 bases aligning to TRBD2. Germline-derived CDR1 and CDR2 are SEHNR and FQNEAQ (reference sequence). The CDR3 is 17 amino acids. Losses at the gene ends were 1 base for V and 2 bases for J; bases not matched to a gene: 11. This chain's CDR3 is CASSLVIVPGLTYEQYF. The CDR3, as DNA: TGTGCCAGCAGCTTAGTGATAGTTCCGGGACTAACCTACGAGCAGTACTTC.

The CDR3 DNA is TGTGCCAGTAGAACCCGGACAGCTCAATCACCCCTCCACTTT. Translating gives CASRTRTAQSPLHF. The chain has TRBV19 and TRBJ1-6, with D possibly being TRBD1 (6 bases). The length of the CDR3 is 14 residues. Trimming shortened V by 6 bases and J by 10 bases, and 16 bases separated the two germline ends. Germline loops: CDR1 LNHDA, CDR2 SQIVND (reference sequence).

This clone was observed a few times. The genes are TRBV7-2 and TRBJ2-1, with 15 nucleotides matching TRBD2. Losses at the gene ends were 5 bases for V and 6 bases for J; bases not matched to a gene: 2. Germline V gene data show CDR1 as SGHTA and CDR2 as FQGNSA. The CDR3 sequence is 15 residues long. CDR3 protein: CASSRTSGRANEQFF. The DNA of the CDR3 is TGTGCCAGCAGCCGGACTAGCGGGAGGGCCAATGAGCAGTTCTTC.

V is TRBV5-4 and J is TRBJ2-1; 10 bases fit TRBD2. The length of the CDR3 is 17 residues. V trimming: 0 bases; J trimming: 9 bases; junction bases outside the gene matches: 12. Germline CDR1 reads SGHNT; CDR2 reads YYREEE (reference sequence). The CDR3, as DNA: TGTGCCAGCAGCTTGGCTGGGCTAGCGGGAGCGCCAGGTGAGCAGTTCTTC. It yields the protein CASSLAGLAGAPGEQFF.

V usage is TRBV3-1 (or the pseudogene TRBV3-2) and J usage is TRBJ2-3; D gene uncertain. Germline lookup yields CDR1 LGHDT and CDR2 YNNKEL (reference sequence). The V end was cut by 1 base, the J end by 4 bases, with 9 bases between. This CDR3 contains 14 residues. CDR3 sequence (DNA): TGTGCCAGCAGCCAAGCCCCGCGGCCAGATACGCAGTATTTT. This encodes CASSQAPRPDTQYF.

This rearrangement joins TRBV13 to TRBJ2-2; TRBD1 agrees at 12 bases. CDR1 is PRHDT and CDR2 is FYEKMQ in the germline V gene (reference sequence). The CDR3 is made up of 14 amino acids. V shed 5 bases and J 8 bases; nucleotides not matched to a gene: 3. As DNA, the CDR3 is TGTGCCAGCAGCCCGGGACAGGGGGCTGGGGAGCTGTTTTTT. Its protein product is CASSPGQGAGELFF. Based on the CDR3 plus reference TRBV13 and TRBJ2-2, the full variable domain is AAGVIQSPRHLIKEKRETATLKCYPIPRHDTVYWYQQGPGQDPQFLISFYEKMQSDKGSIPDRFSAQQFSDYHSELNMSSLELGDSALYFCASSPGQGAGELFFGEGSRLTVL.

Written as DNA, the CDR3 is TGCGCCAGCAGCTTGGCCCCGTGGTCAGGCACAGATACGCAGTATTTT. This encodes CASSLAPWSGTDTQYF. The chain employs TRBV5-1 and TRBJ2-3; no firm D call. V was pared by 0 bases and J by 1 base, with 12 bases between. Germline V gene lookup returns CDR1 SGHRS and CDR2 YFSETQ. This CDR3 contains 16 residues.

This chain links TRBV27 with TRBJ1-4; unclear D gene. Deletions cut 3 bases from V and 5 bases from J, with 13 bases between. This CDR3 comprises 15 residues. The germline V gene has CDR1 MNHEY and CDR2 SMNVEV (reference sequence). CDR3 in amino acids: CASSLGNGGNEKLFF. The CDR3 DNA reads TGTGCCAGCAGTTTGGGTAACGGCGGAAATGAAAAACTGTTTTTT.

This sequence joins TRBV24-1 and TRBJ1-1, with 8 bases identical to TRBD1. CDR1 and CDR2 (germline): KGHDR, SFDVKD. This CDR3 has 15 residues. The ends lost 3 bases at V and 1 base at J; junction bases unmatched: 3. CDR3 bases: TGTGCCACCAGTGATCCCGGACAGGGGAACACTGAAGCTTTCTTT. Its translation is CATSDPGQGNTEAFF.

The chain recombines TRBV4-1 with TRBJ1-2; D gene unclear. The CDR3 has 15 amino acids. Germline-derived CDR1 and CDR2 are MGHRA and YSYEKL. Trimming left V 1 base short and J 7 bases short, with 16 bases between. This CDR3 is CASSQVGGRRSGYTF. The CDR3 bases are TGCGCCAGCAGCCAAGTGGGAGGCAGGCGAAGTGGCTACACCTTC.

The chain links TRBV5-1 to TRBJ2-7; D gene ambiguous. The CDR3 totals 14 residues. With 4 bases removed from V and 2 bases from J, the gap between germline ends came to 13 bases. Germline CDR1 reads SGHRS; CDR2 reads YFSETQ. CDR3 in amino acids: CASSELNSAYEQYF. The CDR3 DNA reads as TGCGCCAGCAGCGAACTAAATTCGGCCTACGAGCAGTACTTC.

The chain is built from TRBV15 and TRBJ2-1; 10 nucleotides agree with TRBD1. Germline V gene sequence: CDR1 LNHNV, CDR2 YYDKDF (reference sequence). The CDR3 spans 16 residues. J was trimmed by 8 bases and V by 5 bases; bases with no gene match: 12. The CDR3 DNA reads TGTGCCACCAGCGGACGGGTCCAGACAGGGGGCCATGAGCAGTTCTTC. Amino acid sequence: CATSGRVQTGGHEQFF. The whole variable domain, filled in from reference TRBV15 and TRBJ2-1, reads DAMVIQNPRYQVTQFGKPVTLSCSQTLNHNVMYWYQQKSSQAPKLLFHYYDKDFNNEADTPDNFQSRRPNTSFCFLDIRSPGLGDTAMYLCATSGRVQTGGHEQFFGPGTRLTVL.

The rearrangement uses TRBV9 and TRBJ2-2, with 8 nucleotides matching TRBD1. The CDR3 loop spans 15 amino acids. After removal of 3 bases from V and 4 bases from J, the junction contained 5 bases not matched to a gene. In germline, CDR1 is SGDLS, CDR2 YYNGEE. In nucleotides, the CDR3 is TGTGCCAGCAGCGCGGGCAGGGGGCTCACCGGGGAGCTGTTTTTT. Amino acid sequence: CASSAGRGLTGELFF.